This TCR beta chain originates from a study of breast tumors, draining lymph nodes, adjacent tissues. General study findings and limits: The lymph node origin of tumor T cells was framed as consistent with a hypothesis, not demonstrated. Compared with basal-like, luminal-like tumors shared significantly more repertoire with nontumor tissue. Compared with lymph nodes, tumors were less diverse; compared with nontumor tissue, more.

Axillary draining lymph nodes of breast cancer patients supplied the node samples. Germline V gives CDR1 SGHAT, CDR2 FQNNGV. With 4 bases clipped from V and 4 bases from J, the junction kept 5 bases outside the gene matches. This CDR3 contains 16 residues. TCRdb fed the multiplex PCR reads into MiXCR, producing one record per CDR3 protein. This table has roughly 80,000 distinct CDR3 sequences, approximately 19% appearing once. This clonotype was counted many times. No antigen is known for it. Sequenced sample: axillary lymph node tissue. This clonotype originated in a female donor with breast cancer. Some clones in this sample may be carry-over from other donors' samples. The chain carries TRBV11-2 and TRBJ2-3; 13 nucleotides agree with TRBD2. DNA for the CDR3: TGTGCCAGCAGCTCTAGACTAGCGGGAGGTGCAGATACGCAGTATTTT. The encoded protein is CASSSRLAGGADTQYF. Filled out from reference TRBV11-2 and TRBJ2-3, the complete variable domain reads EAGVAQSPRYKIIEKRQSVAFWCNPISGHATLYWYQQILGQGPKLLIQFQNNGVVDDSQLPKDRFSAERLKGVDSTLKIQPAKLEDSAVYLCASSSRLAGGADTQYFGPGTRLTVL.